This TCR beta chain originates from a study of post-analysis software for immune sequencing data. As for the study in general: Several disease courses (relapsing-remitting, secondary progressive and progressive-relapsing) of multiple sclerosis were included.

General study results and limits: TRBV5-6, TRBV5-1 and TRBV20-1 were among roughly five TRBV segments more frequent in patients than controls. Significantly lower normalized Chao1 diversity was found in patients with multiple sclerosis relative to controls.

This CDR3 is built from 14 residues. Germline CDR1 and CDR2: KGHDR and SFDVKD. This clonotype appeared a few times. Antigen: not known. TCR beta libraries were prepared from cDNA with unique molecular identifiers. Around 460,000 cDNA molecules came from about 1 to 10 million T cells. From the PCR reads, TCRdb called clonotypes with MiXCR, one entry per CDR3 protein. The sample yields about 770,000 distinct CDR3 sequences, approximately 44% seen once. The clonotype was recovered from a girl aged 10 to 17 with multiple sclerosis. The gene calls are TRBV24-1 and TRBJ2-7, with D perhaps being TRBD1 or TRBD2 (5 bases each). The J call could be wrong; TRBJ2-5 is a better fit for the DNA end. Specimen: blood. The CDR3 DNA follows: TGTGCCACCAGTGACCCGGGACGGGGTGAGACCCAGTACTTC. This gives the protein CATSDPGRGETQYF.